A single sample gave rise to the 13 T cell receptor beta chains below, sequenced in a study of T-cell memory formation after mild COVID-19. MiXCR was run by TCRdb on the 5' RACE reads, yielding one entry per CDR3 protein. The sample comprises 100,000 to 130,000 distinct CDR3 sequences, over 15% of which are singletons, and 5% to 7% rests with the top ten. Sequencing input: PBMCs or a T cell subset sorted from them (not recorded which). These receptors came from a man between 18 and 35 years old who had mild COVID-19 (a few samples of this study predate the infection). Cell type and time point are not known.

This clonotype appeared a few times. The chain joins TRBV18 to TRBJ2-7, with D uncertain. V gave up 5 bases and J gave up 0 bases, with 11 bases separating them. The CDR3 has 14 amino acids. CDR1 and CDR2 (germline): KGHSH, LQKENI. CDR3 DNA: TGTGCCAGCTCATTGGACGGCCTCTCCTACGAGCAGTACTTC. As protein: CASSLDGLSYEQYF.

This clonotype came up many times. This sequence joins TRBV7-2 and TRBJ1-2; D perhaps matches TRBD1 (5 bases). Germline CDR1 and CDR2: SGHTA and FQGNSA. V gave up 1 base and J gave up 8 bases, with 26 bases separating them. The CDR3 spans 18 residues. The CDR3, as DNA: TGTGCCAGCAGCTTAGTTACTTCGTCGCGGCGAACCGGGGGGGGCTACACCTTC. Translated, it gives CASSLVTSSRRTGGGYTF.

The chain employs TRBV5-4 and TRBJ1-1, with D unresolved. Germline CDR1 reads SGHNT; CDR2 reads YYREEE (reference sequence). The CDR3 totals 13 residues. Trimming removed 2 bases from V and 5 bases from J, with 10 bases in between. The CDR3 loop reads CASSFQSATEAFF. As DNA, the CDR3 is TGTGCCAGCAGCTTCCAGTCGGCGACTGAAGCTTTCTTT.

The V call is TRBV12-3 or TRBV12-4, the J call TRBJ2-3, with D hard to call. V was trimmed by 5 bases and J by 9 bases, leaving 9 bases between them. This CDR3 is 11 amino acids long. The CDR3 DNA reads TGTGCCAGCAGTCGCCAGAACACGCAGTATTTT. Translated, it gives CASSRQNTQYF.

This chain uses TRBV4-1 with TRBJ1-1; 7 nucleotides agree with TRBD1. This CDR3 region has 16 residues. Trimming at V came to 1 base and at J to 5 bases, leaving 10 bases not matched to a gene. CDR1 is MGHRA and CDR2 is YSYEKL in the germline V gene. The CDR3 protein is CASSQGRQGLWTEAFF. In DNA form, the CDR3 reads TGCGCCAGCAGCCAAGGCCGACAGGGATTGTGGACTGAAGCTTTCTTT.

This clonotype came up a few times. Here the CDR3 DNA reads TGTGCCATGGAAGGGGGACGGTACCCTAGCACAGATACGCAGTATTTT. As protein: CAMEGGRYPSTDTQYF. This chain links TRBV6-9 with TRBJ2-3, with TRBD1 as a possible D gene (6 bases). The ends were cut back, 10 bases at V and 0 bases at J, with 20 bases in the middle. The germline V gene has CDR1 MNHGY and CDR2 SVAAGI. The CDR3 loop spans 16 amino acids.

This clonotype has a handful of counts. V and J are TRBV4-3 and TRBJ2-3; no clear D. With 1 base removed from V and 2 bases from J, the gap between germline ends came to 13 bases. Germline V gives CDR1 LGHNA, CDR2 YSLEER. This CDR3 has 16 residues. As DNA, the CDR3 is TGCGCCAGCAGCCAAGGGCGCGATTGGAACACAGATACGCAGTATTTT. Protein sequence: CASSQGRDWNTDTQYF.

V and J are TRBV25-1 and TRBJ1-6; 7 bases line up with TRBD1. V trimming: 7 bases; J trimming: 8 bases; junction bases outside the gene matches: 5. The CDR3 runs to 13 residues. Germline values: CDR1 MGHDK, CDR2 SYGVNS. The CDR3 DNA reads as TGTGCCAGCACGGGACAGACCGATTCACCCCTCCACTTT. Amino acids: CASTGQTDSPLHF.

The gene calls are TRBV2 and TRBJ1-5; D not resolved. Between the trimmed V and J ends, which lost 0 bases and 1 base, there was a span of 7 bases. In germline, CDR1 is SNHLY, CDR2 FYNNEI. CDR3 length: 15 amino acids. CDR3 sequence: CASSEAWRSNQPQHF. The CDR3 DNA reads as TGTGCCAGCAGTGAAGCCTGGCGGAGCAATCAGCCCCAGCATTTT.

The chain recombines TRBV6-1 with TRBJ2-1; TRBD2 agrees at 8 bases. The CDR3 covers 14 residues. CDR1 is MNHNS and CDR2 is SASEGT in the germline V gene. Losses at the gene ends were 8 bases for V and 2 bases for J; bases not matched to a gene: 5. The CDR3 spells CASESGGTYNEQFF. CDR3 DNA sequence: TGTGCCAGCGAAAGCGGGGGAACCTACAATGAGCAGTTCTTC.

The V gene is TRBV12-3 or TRBV12-4, the J gene TRBJ2-3; D perhaps matches TRBD2 (6 bases). This CDR3 has 14 amino acids. Trimming shortened V by 10 bases and J by 4 bases, and 18 bases separated the two germline ends. The CDR3 loop reads CANRAGSEADTQYF. The DNA for the CDR3 is TGTGCCAACCGCGCGGGGAGTGAGGCAGATACGCAGTATTTT.

This chain joins TRBV10-3 and TRBJ2-3, with D hard to call. V lost 3 bases and J lost 6, with 4 bases in between. CDR1 ENHRY and CDR2 SYGVKD come from the germline V gene. The CDR3 consists of 11 residues. CDR3 residues: CAISDEDTQYF. CDR3 DNA sequence: TGTGCCATCAGTGACGAGGATACGCAGTATTTT.

This clonotype was seen more than once but under ten times. The J gene is TRBJ1-1, the V gene TRBV5-1, with TRBD1 matching 10 bases. V lost 4 bases, J lost 1 base, and 10 bases stayed unmatched. The CDR3 extends over 17 amino acids. The germline V gene has CDR1 SGHRS and CDR2 YFSETQ. This CDR3 is CASSVQPRDRGNTEAFF. The CDR3 region has the DNA TGCGCCAGCAGCGTACAACCCCGGGACAGGGGGAACACTGAAGCTTTCTTT.